The present entry profiles one T cell receptor beta chain with its context. Its antigen is currently unknown. Germline values: CDR1 KGHDR, CDR2 SFDVKD. J was trimmed by 7 bases and V by 4 bases; bases with no gene match: 6. The CDR3 covers 14 residues. This sample is drawn from a study of T cell responses to AZD1222 COVID-19 vaccine. The study's findings and limits: Nearly half of spike-specific TCRs reportedly target unmutated variant regions. Increased Spike-specific TCR breadth and depth were observed after two AZD1222 doses.

The data were produced by immunoSEQ multiplex PCR, yet TCRdb's version contains in-frame clones alone and is incomplete. The data contain 200,000 or so clones, roughly 92% of them singletons. The chain is built from TRBV24-1 and TRBJ2-3; TRBD1 matches at 8 bases. The receptor was derived from an adult in good health. The source material was peripheral blood, sampled on day 0 of AZD1222 vaccination. As DNA, the CDR3 is TGTGCCACCAGTGAAGCCGGGACAGGAAATACGCAGTATTTT. It is translated as CATSEAGTGNTQYF.